This T cell receptor beta chain stems from a study of cytotoxic CD8 clonotypes in ibrutinib-treated CLL. The protocol was immunoSEQ multiplex PCR, while the TCRdb copy is restricted to in-frame clones and leaves out a portion. The data show about 50,000 clones, with 57% seen just once and 25% to 35% held by the top ten. The authors obtained approximately 2 micrograms of genomic DNA from cryopreserved PBMCs for TCR beta libraries. As concerns this clone: Its target is not known.

Study-wide results and caveats: The study found baseline clonality above age-matched healthy donors, tracking circulating CD8+ T-cell counts. Public clonotypes occurred uncommonly; on treatment, they contracted or remained stable.

The sample in question was PBMCs, obtained after 24 months of ibrutinib treatment. The sequence was collected from a human donor with chronic lymphocytic leukemia.

The DNA of the CDR3 is TGTGCCAGCAGTGATGTAGGACAGTCCTACGAGCAGTACTTC. Its translation is CASSDVGQSYEQYF. The V gene is TRBV2, the J gene TRBJ2-7; a weak D match, TRBD1 (6 bases). With 3 bases removed from V and 1 base from J, the gap between germline ends came to 10 bases. The V gene's germline CDR1 is SNHLY and CDR2 FYNNEI. The CDR3 spans 14 residues. Together with reference TRBV2 and TRBJ2-7, the CDR3 gives the full variable domain: EPEVTQTPSHQVTQMGQEVILRCVPISNHLYFYWYRQILGQKVEFLVSFYNNEISEKSEIFDDQFSVERPDGSNFTLKIRSTKLEDSAMYFCASSDVGQSYEQYFGPGTRLTVT.